This T cell receptor (beta chain) derives from a study of cytomegalovirus exposure and HLA in healthy donors. Trimming removed 4 bases from V and 4 bases from J, with 14 bases in between. The CDR3 sequence is 15 residues long. The germline gives CDR1 MNHEY, CDR2 SMNVEV (reference sequence). Primers included in the PCR were 60 Vbeta and 13 Jbeta primers. TCRdb's copy holds only in-frame clones and misses some; the assay was immunoSEQ multiplex PCR. Here the sample table reports about 110,000 clones. The origin of this receptor is a man aged 18 to 30 in good health and CMV-seronegative. This chain connects TRBV27 to TRBJ2-1; D perhaps matches TRBD2 (6 bases). The sequenced sample was PBMCs. This chain's CDR3 is CASSSIAVRYNEQFF. The CDR3 DNA is TGTGCCAGCAGTTCCATAGCGGTTCGTTACAATGAGCAGTTCTTC.